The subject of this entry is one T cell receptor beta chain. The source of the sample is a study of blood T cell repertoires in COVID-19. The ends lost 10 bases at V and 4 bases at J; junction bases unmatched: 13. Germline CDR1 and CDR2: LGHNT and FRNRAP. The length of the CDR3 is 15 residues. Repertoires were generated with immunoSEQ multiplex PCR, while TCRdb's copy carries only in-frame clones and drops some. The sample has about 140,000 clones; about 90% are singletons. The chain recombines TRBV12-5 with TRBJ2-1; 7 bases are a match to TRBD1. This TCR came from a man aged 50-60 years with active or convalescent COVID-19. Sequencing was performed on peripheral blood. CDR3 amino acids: CATRVGTAEYNEQFF. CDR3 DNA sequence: TGTGCTACCCGGGTAGGGACAGCCGAGTACAATGAGCAGTTCTTC.